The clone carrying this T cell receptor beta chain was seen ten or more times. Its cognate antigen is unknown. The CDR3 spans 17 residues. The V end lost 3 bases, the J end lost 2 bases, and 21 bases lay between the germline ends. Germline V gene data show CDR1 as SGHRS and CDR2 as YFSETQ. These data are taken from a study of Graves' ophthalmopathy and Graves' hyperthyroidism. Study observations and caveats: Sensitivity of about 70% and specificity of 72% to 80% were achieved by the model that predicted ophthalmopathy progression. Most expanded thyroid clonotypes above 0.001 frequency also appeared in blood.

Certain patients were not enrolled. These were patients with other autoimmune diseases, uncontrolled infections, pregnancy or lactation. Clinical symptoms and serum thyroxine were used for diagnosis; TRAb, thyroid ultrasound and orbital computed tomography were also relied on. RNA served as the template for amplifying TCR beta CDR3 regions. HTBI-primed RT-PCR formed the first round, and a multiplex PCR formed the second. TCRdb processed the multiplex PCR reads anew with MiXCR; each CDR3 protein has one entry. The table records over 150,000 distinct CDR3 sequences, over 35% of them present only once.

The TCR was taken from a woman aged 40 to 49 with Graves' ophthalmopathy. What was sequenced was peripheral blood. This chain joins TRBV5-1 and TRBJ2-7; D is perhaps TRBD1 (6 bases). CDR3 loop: CASSSAPGPGAAYEQYF. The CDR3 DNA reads TGCGCCAGCAGCTCCGCCCCGGGACCAGGGGCCGCCTACGAGCAGTACTTC.